One and the same sample provided the 8 T cell receptor beta chains below, sequenced in a study of CD8+ T cells in alopecia areata. Isolated RNA was reverse transcribed into cDNA used as the sequencing template. Profiling relied on immunoSEQ multiplex PCR, and the TCRdb table lists in-frame clones only, not all of them. Of under 250,000 clones in the sample, 50% to 60% are singletons; the top ten hold 0.45%. The sample was CD4+ T cells sorted from blood, taken at week 0. The receptors shown here come from a human donor with alopecia areata.

The chain is built from TRBV4-1 and TRBJ2-7; TRBD1 might be the D (5 bases). The germline V gene encodes CDR1 MGHRA and CDR2 YSYEKL. The CDR3 contains 15 residues. The V end lost 1 base, the J end lost 2 bases, and 12 bases lay between the germline ends. CDR3 loop: CASSQGTLNAYEQYF. The DNA for the CDR3 is TGCGCCAGCAGCCAAGGGACACTCAACGCCTACGAGCAGTACTTC.

The chain combines TRBV19 with TRBJ2-2, with 11 positions matching TRBD1. The ends lost 5 bases at V and 5 bases at J; junction bases unmatched: 7. CDR3 length equals 16 residues. Germline CDR1 and CDR2: LNHDA and SQIVND (reference sequence). This CDR3 reads CASSGGQGAGTGELFF. The DNA of the CDR3 is TGTGCCAGTAGTGGAGGACAGGGGGCCGGAACCGGGGAGCTGTTTTTT. Variable domain in full (rest from reference TRBV19 and TRBJ2-2): DGGITQSPKYLFRKEGQNVTLSCEQNLNHDAMYWYRQDPGQGLRLIYYSQIVNDFQKGDIAEGYSVSREKKESFPLTVTSAQKNPTAFYLCASSGGQGAGTGELFFGEGSRLTVL.

Of note for this clone: Other DNA sequences in this sample translate to the same CDR3. The V and J genes are TRBV5-1 and TRBJ1-1; TRBD1 aligns across 7 bases. This CDR3 is 13 amino acids long. Losses at the gene ends were 7 bases for V and 0 bases for J; bases not matched to a gene: 3. Germline values: CDR1 SGHRS, CDR2 YFSETQ. CDR3 sequence: CASGTGVNTEAFF. The CDR3 coding sequence is TGCGCCAGCGGCACAGGGGTGAACACTGAAGCTTTCTTT.

The CDR3 sequence is CASSSGLCTF. The CDR3, as DNA: TGTGCCAGCTCCTCGGGTCTTTGCACCTTC. V is TRBV6-6 and J is TRBJ1-2; D is unresolved. Germline loops: CDR1 MNHNY, CDR2 SVGAGI (reference sequence). Trimming left V 8 bases short and J 13 bases short, with 14 bases between. The CDR3 length is 10 residues.

The V call is TRBV6-1, the J call TRBJ2-3, with D possibly being TRBD2 (6 bases). Looked up from germline, CDR1 is MNHNS and CDR2 is SASEGT. Trimming stripped 8 bases from V and 2 bases from J, with 17 bases between. The CDR3 loop spans 15 amino acids. CDR3 loop: CASRGRGGLTDTQYF. The CDR3 nucleotides read TGTGCCAGCCGGGGAAGGGGAGGTCTCACAGATACGCAGTATTTT.

The chain is built from TRBV4-2 and TRBJ1-6, with D possibly TRBD1 on 6 matching bases. The V gene's germline CDR1 is LGHNA and CDR2 YNFKEQ. The CDR3 runs to 15 residues. V was pared by 3 bases and J by 6 bases, with 12 bases between. The CDR3 loop reads CASSHPGAGNSPLHF. The DNA of the CDR3 is TGTGCCAGCAGCCATCCAGGGGCTGGTAATTCACCCCTCCACTTT.

This clone was recorded only once. The V gene is TRBV16, the J gene TRBJ1-5, with unresolved D. V was shortened by 7 bases and J by 7 bases, with 14 bases between the two germline ends. Germline V gene sequence: CDR1 KGHSY, CDR2 FQNENV. The CDR3 is 13 amino acids. Here the CDR3 reads CASTPRGAQPQHF. The DNA of the CDR3 is TGTGCCAGCACCCCCCGGGGAGCACAGCCCCAGCATTTT.

This chain joins TRBV11-2 and TRBJ2-1, with D tentatively TRBD1 (6 bases). Germline assignment: CDR1 SGHAT and CDR2 FQNNGV. CDR3 length equals 15 residues. V was clipped by 2 bases and J by 4 bases, with 12 bases between them. Here the CDR3 DNA reads TGTGCCAGCAGCTTACCCTGGACAGTTTACAATGAGCAGTTCTTC. Its protein is CASSLPWTVYNEQFF.